This TCR beta chain was captured by sequencing in a study of blood T cell repertoires in COVID-19. On the study more broadly: COVID-19 samples, acute and convalescent, were from the United States, Italy and Spain. From T cells, B-cell-depleted T cells, or PBMCs came the material, which was cDNA or gDNA.

In the original analysis: Using reference gene primer amplification, nucleated cell counts were estimated. The method was immunoSEQ multiplex PCR; TCRdb's version includes in-frame clones alone and lacks a portion of them. D and trimming come from the DNA, and the V and J calls and clone size come from that table. Here the sample spans 190,000 or so clones, approximately 86% being singletons. Germline-derived CDR1 and CDR2 are MDHEN and SYDVKM. Losses at the gene ends were 3 bases for V and 3 bases for J; bases not matched to a gene: 11. CDR3 length equals 17 residues. Sequencing input: peripheral blood. The chain uses TRBV28 and TRBJ1-5; TRBD1 matches 7 bases. The origin of this receptor is a middle-aged man with active or convalescent COVID-19. CDR3: CASSLTLNTGVNQPQHF. CDR3 sequence (DNA): TGTGCCAGCAGTTTGACCCTCAATACAGGGGTCAATCAGCCCCAGCATTTT.